This T cell receptor beta chain came from a study of CD8 T cells in ankylosing spondylitis. In making TCR beta libraries, quantitative 5'-RACE with molecular barcodes was used. TCRdb itself ran the 5' RACE reads through MiXCR, one entry per CDR3 protein. The sample lists 230,000 or so distinct CDR3 sequences, about 20% occurring once. Notes on the study in general: Seemingly characteristic of ankylosing spondylitis blood was a TCR beta motif consisting of fewer than 10 highly homologous variants. There were earlier reports of some motif variants in reactive arthritis synovial fluid and blood. Clones linked to disease were reported to show significant enrichment in matched ankylosing spondylitis synovial fluid.

CDR1 is MNHEY, CDR2 SMNVEV, per germline (reference sequence). This CDR3 comprises 15 residues. V lost 6 bases, J lost 1 base, and 15 bases lay in between. This clonotype has ten or more counts. Its matching antigen is unknown. The clonotype comes from a male donor with ankylosing spondylitis or in good health (not recorded which). Sample: blood, either unsorted or a sorted T cell fraction (not recorded which). V and J are TRBV27 and TRBJ1-1, with D perhaps matching TRBD1 (5 bases). CDR3: CASSKDDSGNTEAFF. For the CDR3, the DNA is TGTGCCAGCAGCAAAGACGACAGTGGGAACACTGAAGCTTTCTTT.